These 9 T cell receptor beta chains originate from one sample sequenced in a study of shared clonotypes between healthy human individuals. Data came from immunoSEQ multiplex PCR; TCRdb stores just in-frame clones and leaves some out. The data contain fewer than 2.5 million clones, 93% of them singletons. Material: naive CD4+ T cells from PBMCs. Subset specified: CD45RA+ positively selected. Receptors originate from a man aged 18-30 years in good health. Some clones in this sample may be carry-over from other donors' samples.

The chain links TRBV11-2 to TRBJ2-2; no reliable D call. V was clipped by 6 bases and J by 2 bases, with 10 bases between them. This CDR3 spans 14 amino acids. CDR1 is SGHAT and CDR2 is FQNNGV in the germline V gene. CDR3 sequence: CASRFGRNTGELFF. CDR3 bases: TGTGCCAGCAGATTCGGTAGAAACACCGGGGAGCTGTTTTTT.

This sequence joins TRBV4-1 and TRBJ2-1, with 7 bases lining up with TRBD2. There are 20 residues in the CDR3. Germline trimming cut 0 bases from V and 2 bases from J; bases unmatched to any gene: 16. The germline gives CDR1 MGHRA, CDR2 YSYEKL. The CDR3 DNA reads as TGCGCCAGCAGCCAAGATTCTAAAGCGGGGAATAGGTGGCCCTACAATGAGCAGTTCTTC. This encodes CASSQDSKAGNRWPYNEQFF.

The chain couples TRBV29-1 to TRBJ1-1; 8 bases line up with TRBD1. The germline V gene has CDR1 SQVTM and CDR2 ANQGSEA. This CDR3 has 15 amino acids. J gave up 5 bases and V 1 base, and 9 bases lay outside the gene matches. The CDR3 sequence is CSVEARLDRGTEAFF. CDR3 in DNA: TGCAGCGTTGAAGCACGCTTAGACAGGGGAACTGAAGCTTTCTTT. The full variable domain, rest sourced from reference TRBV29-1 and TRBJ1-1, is SAVISQKPSRDICQRGTSLTIQCQVDSQVTMMFWYRQQPGQSLTLIATANQGSEATYESGFVIDKFPISRPNLTFSTLTVSNMSPEDSSIYLCSVEARLDRGTEAFFGQGTRLTVV.

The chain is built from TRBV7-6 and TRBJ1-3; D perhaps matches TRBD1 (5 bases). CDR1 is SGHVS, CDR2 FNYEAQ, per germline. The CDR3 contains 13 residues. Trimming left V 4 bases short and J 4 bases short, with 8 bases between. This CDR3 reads CASSSRGGNTIYF. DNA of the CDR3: TGTGCCAGCAGCTCGAGGGGAGGAAACACCATATATTTT.

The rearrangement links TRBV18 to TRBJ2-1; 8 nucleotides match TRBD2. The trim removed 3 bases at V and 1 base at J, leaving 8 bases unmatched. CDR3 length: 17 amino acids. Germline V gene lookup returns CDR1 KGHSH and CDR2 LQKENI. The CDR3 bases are TGTGCCAGCTCACCTCAACCGGGACTAGTGTCCTACAATGAGCAGTTCTTC. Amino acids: CASSPQPGLVSYNEQFF.

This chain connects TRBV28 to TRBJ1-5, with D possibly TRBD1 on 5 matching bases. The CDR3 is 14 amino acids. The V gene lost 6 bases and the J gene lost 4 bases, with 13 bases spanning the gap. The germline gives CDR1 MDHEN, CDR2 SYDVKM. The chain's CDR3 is CASRWDGFNQPQHF. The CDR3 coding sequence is TGTGCCAGCAGATGGGACGGATTTAATCAGCCCCAGCATTTT.

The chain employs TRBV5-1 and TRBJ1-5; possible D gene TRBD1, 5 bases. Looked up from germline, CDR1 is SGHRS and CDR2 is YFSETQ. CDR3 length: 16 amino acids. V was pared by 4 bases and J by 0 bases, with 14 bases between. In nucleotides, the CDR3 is TGCGCCAGCAGCGCGGCCCCAGGGAATAGCAATCAGCCCCAGCATTTT. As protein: CASSAAPGNSNQPQHF.

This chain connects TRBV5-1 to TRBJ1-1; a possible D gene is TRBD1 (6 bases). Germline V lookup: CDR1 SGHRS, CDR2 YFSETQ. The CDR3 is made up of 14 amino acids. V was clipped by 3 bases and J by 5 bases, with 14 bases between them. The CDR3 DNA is TGCGCCAGCAGCTGGGGGACACAGTTGACTGAAGCTTTCTTT. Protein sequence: CASSWGTQLTEAFF.

As DNA, the CDR3 is TGTGCCAGCAGCCGGCGGGACGCTGTCCCCCTAGGGCAGTACTTC. Its translation is CASSRRDAVPLGQYF. V is TRBV5-6 and J is TRBJ2-7, with TRBD2 as a possible D gene (6 bases). CDR1 is SGHDT and CDR2 is YYEEEE in the germline V gene. The length of the CDR3 is 15 residues. V was cut by 4 bases and J by 9 bases, with 23 bases left in between.